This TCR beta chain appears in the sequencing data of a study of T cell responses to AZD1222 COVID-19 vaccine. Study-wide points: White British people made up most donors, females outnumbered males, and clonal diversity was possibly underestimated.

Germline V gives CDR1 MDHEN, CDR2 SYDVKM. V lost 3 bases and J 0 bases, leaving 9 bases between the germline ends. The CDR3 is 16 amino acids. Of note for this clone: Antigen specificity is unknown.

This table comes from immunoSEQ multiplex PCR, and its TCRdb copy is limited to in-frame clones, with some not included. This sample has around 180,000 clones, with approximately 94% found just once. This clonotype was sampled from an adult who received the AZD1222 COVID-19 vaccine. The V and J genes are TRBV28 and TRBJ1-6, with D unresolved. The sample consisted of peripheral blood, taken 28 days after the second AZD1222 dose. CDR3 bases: TGTGCCAGCAGTTTGGTCCCGAGCTCCTATAATTCACCCCTCCACTTT. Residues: CASSLVPSSYNSPLHF.